One sample yielded the 27 T cell receptor beta chains listed below, sequenced in a study of molecular identifiers for immune sequencing clone quantification. TCRdb used MiXCR to reprocess the PCR reads, holding one entry per CDR3 protein. Here the sample spans 550,000 to 750,000 distinct CDR3 sequences, 20% being singletons. The specimen was naive CD8+ T cells from blood, with Jurkat cell RNA spiked in. The subset is: FACS-sorted CD8+CD4-CCR7+CD45RA+ naive T cells. All receptors derive from a human donor in good health. Some libraries in this study had Jurkat cell RNA spiked in.

This clonotype occurred many times. The chain couples TRBV29-1 to TRBJ2-7, with 10 bases that match TRBD1. CDR3 size: 11 residues. From germline, CDR1 is SQVTM and CDR2 ANQGSEA. The trim removed 0 bases at V and 11 bases at J, leaving 1 base unmatched. The CDR3 protein is CSVEDGTGEYF. As DNA, the CDR3 is TGCAGCGTTGAAGATGGGACAGGGGAGTACTTC.

Remarks on this clonotype: A much larger clone differs by one base, so this may be a read error. This chain connects TRBV4-3 to TRBJ1-4; D unresolved. The CDR3 is 15 amino acids. Germline lookup yields CDR1 LGHNA and CDR2 YSLEER. The CDR3 region is CASSQDWAVNEELFF. For the CDR3, the DNA is TGCGCCAGCAGCCAAGATTGGGCCGTTAATGAAGAACTGTTTTTT.

Turning to this clonotype: A much larger clone sits a single nucleotide away, making a read error possible. V is TRBV30 and J is TRBJ1-1; D unresolved. V was trimmed by 0 bases and J by 6 bases, leaving 11 bases between them. The CDR3 is 13 residues long. Per the germline V gene, CDR1 is GTSNPN and CDR2 is SVGIG (reference sequence). CDR3 coding DNA: TGTGCCTGGAGTGTAGTCTCAGACCCTGAAGCTTTCTTT. Its translation is CAWSVVSDPEAFF.

The V call is TRBV6-1, the J call TRBJ2-1; 12 bases map to TRBD2. The CDR3 covers 13 residues. Trimming removed 6 bases from V and 7 bases from J; junction bases left unmatched: 1. CDR1 MNHNS and CDR2 SASEGT come from the germline V gene. The CDR3 coding sequence is TGTGCCAGCAGCGGACTAGCGGGGAATGAGCAGTTCTTC. Translating gives CASSGLAGNEQFF.

The sample holds many counts of this clonotype. The chain is built from TRBV4-1 and TRBJ2-7; D possibly uses TRBD1 or TRBD2 (6 bases each). V lost 4 bases to trimming and J lost 3 bases, with 16 bases between them. Per germline, CDR1 MGHRA and CDR2 YSYEKL. This CDR3 is 15 amino acids long. This chain's CDR3 is CASSPAWGDNYEQYF. The CDR3 coding sequence is TGCGCCAGCAGCCCGGCGTGGGGGGACAACTACGAGCAGTACTTC.

This clonotype was observed a handful of times. CDR3 in DNA: TGTGCCAGCAGCAAGCCCGCGGACAGGGTGGACACCGGGGAGCTGTTTTTT. Protein: CASSKPADRVDTGELFF. The V and J genes are TRBV9 and TRBJ2-2; 8 bases line up with TRBD1. Germline values: CDR1 SGDLS, CDR2 YYNGEE. The CDR3 is 17 residues long. V trimming: 4 bases; J trimming: 3 bases; junction bases outside the gene matches: 11. Complete variable domain (other parts from reference TRBV9 and TRBJ2-2): DSGVTQTPKHLITATGQRVTLRCSPRSGDLSVYWYQQSLDQGLQFLIQYYNGEERAKGNILERFSAQQFPDLHSELNLSSLELGDSALYFCASSKPADRVDTGELFFGEGSRLTVL.

This clonotype has ten or more counts. This chain links TRBV29-1 with TRBJ2-7; D remains unclear. CDR1 is SQVTM, CDR2 ANQGSEA, per germline. V was cut by 4 bases and J by 0 bases, with 7 bases left in between. The CDR3 runs to 12 residues. CDR3: CSVVDDSYEQYF. Written as DNA, the CDR3 is TGCAGCGTTGTGGACGACTCCTACGAGCAGTACTTC.

This clonotype was detected a few times. The rearrangement joins TRBV5-5 to TRBJ1-1; possible D gene TRBD1, 5 bases. Between the trimmed V and J ends, which lost 0 bases and 6 bases, there was a span of 12 bases. CDR3 length: 14 residues. The germline V gene has CDR1 SGHKS and CDR2 YYEKEE (reference sequence). CDR3 in amino acids: CASSLEGLQAEAFF. The CDR3 nucleotides are TGTGCCAGCAGCTTGGAGGGGCTTCAAGCTGAAGCTTTCTTT.

This clonotype was counted many times. This chain joins TRBV7-9 and TRBJ1-4; 7 nucleotides match TRBD1. CDR1 is SEHNR and CDR2 is FQNEAQ in the germline V gene (reference sequence). V gave up 2 bases and J gave up 6 bases; unmatched junction bases: 3. The CDR3 has 14 amino acids. The CDR3 region is CASSLSTGDEKLFF. CDR3 coding DNA: TGTGCCAGCAGCTTAAGTACAGGGGATGAAAAACTGTTTTTT.

This clonotype has only a few counts. The CDR3 sequence: CASTDRALANYGYTF. As DNA, the CDR3 is TGTGCCAGCACGGACAGGGCCTTAGCTAACTATGGCTACACCTTC. The gene calls are TRBV6-1 and TRBJ1-2, with 8 nucleotides matching TRBD1. The V gene end was trimmed by 7 bases and the J gene end by 0 bases; junction bases not matched to a gene: 7. From germline, CDR1 is MNHNS and CDR2 SASEGT. The CDR3 has 15 amino acids.

This clonotype was picked up many times. The CDR3 region has the DNA TGTGCCAGCAGCCGTGGGACTAGCGGGAATAATGAGCAGTTCTTC. It encodes CASSRGTSGNNEQFF. V and J are TRBV11-2 and TRBJ2-1; 13 bases align to TRBD2. Looked up from germline, CDR1 is SGHAT and CDR2 is FQNNGV. The CDR3 runs 15 residues. V shed 5 bases, J shed 7 bases, and the junction held 5 bases outside the gene matches.

The chain employs TRBV4-1 and TRBJ1-1, with D perhaps matching TRBD1 (5 bases). V was pared by 1 base and J by 3 bases, with 15 bases between. The CDR3 consists of 16 residues. Germline V gene data show CDR1 as MGHRA and CDR2 as YSYEKL. Here the CDR3 DNA reads TGCGCCAGCAGCCAAGGGGGCGGACCTGTGGACACTGAAGCTTTCTTT. As protein: CASSQGGGPVDTEAFF.

Many counts were recorded for this clonotype. The rearrangement uses TRBV27 and TRBJ2-3; 10 positions match TRBD2. The CDR3 contains 16 residues. Germline V gene data show CDR1 as MNHEY and CDR2 as SMNVEV (reference sequence). With V trimmed by 6 bases and J by 1 base, 7 bases remained unmatched. Here the CDR3 DNA reads TGTGCCAGCAGCTTGTTAGGGACTAGCGGCACAGATACGCAGTATTTT. Protein product: CASSLLGTSGTDTQYF.

The sample holds a few counts of this clonotype. The chain links TRBV3-1 to TRBJ2-2, with 8 bases aligning to TRBD2. J lost 6 bases, V lost 4 bases, and 16 bases had no gene match. CDR1 is LGHDT and CDR2 is YNNKEL in the germline V gene (reference sequence). This CDR3 spans 18 amino acids. CDR3 amino acids: CASSPKIPGGVNAGELFF. Written as DNA, the CDR3 is TGTGCCAGCAGCCCCAAGATCCCGGGAGGGGTTAACGCCGGGGAGCTGTTTTTT. The whole variable domain, remainder taken from reference TRBV3-1 and TRBJ2-2, is DTAVSQTPKYLVTQMGNDKSIKCEQNLGHDTMYWYKQDSKKFLKIMFSYNNKELIINETVPNRFSPKSPDKAHLNLHINSLELGDSAVYFCASSPKIPGGVNAGELFFGEGSRLTVL.

The V and J genes are TRBV6-2 or TRBV6-3 and TRBJ1-1; D possibly corresponds to TRBD1 (5 bases). Germline CDR1 reads MNHEY; CDR2 reads SVGEGT. This CDR3 is built from 14 residues. Trimming shortened V by 10 bases and J by 3 bases, and 18 bases separated the two germline ends. CDR3 sequence: CATTAGIGDTEAFF. The CDR3, as DNA: TGTGCCACCACCGCGGGGATAGGGGACACTGAAGCTTTCTTT.

This clonotype was recorded at least ten times. The gene calls are TRBV4-1 and TRBJ2-7; 10 positions agree with TRBD1. V shed 4 bases and J 6 bases; nucleotides not matched to a gene: 6. The germline V gene encodes CDR1 MGHRA and CDR2 YSYEKL. The CDR3 consists of 14 residues. The CDR3, as DNA: TGCGCCAGCAGCCTGGGACAGGGGTCTGTCGAGCAGTACTTC. It is translated as CASSLGQGSVEQYF.

This clonotype was seen a handful of times. V and J are TRBV12-3 or TRBV12-4 and TRBJ2-1, with 12 bases matching TRBD2. CDR3 length equals 16 residues. The V gene end was trimmed by 0 bases and the J gene end by 13 bases; junction bases not matched to a gene: 10. CDR3 in DNA: TGTGCCAGCAGTTTAGCGTATACTAGCGGGGGGCCCGGACAGTTCTTC. It specifies CASSLAYTSGGPGQFF.

The chain couples TRBV28 to TRBJ2-5, with D possibly being TRBD1 (6 bases). Germline lookup yields CDR1 MDHEN and CDR2 SYDVKM. This CDR3 is built from 16 residues. V lost 5 bases, J lost 2 bases, and 18 bases lay in between. CDR3 residues: CASSKLLQGIQETQYF. CDR3 in DNA: TGTGCCAGCAGTAAATTATTACAGGGTATACAAGAGACCCAGTACTTC. Drawing the rest from reference TRBV28 and TRBJ2-5, the complete variable domain is DVKVTQSSRYLVKRTGEKVFLECVQDMDHENMFWYRQDPGLGLRLIYFSYDVKMKEKGDIPEGYSVSREKKERFSLILESASTNQTSMYLCASSKLLQGIQETQYFGPGTRLLVL.

This clonotype was seen repeatedly, ten times or more. J is TRBJ2-7 and V is TRBV20-1; TRBD1 agrees at 9 bases. V was clipped by 0 bases and J by 4 bases; unmatched bases: 4. The CDR3 is 14 residues long. CDR1 and CDR2 (germline): DFQATT, SNEGSKA (reference sequence). The CDR3 DNA follows: TGCAGTGCTAGAGACCACAGGGGGCCTTACGAGCAGTACTTC. The encoded protein is CSARDHRGPYEQYF.

The chain recombines TRBV6-5 with TRBJ2-1, with D tentatively TRBD1 (6 bases). This CDR3 comprises 15 residues. V dropped 8 bases and J dropped 3 bases, with 17 bases sitting between them. Germline CDR1 and CDR2: MNHEY and SVGAGI. The CDR3 is CASRQQQGNYNEQFF. CDR3 DNA: TGTGCCAGCCGACAACAACAGGGCAACTACAATGAGCAGTTCTTC.

This clonotype has a count of ten or more. The V call is TRBV6-5, the J call TRBJ1-6, with D tentatively TRBD1 (5 bases). Germline CDR1 MNHEY, CDR2 SVGAGI. CDR3 size: 15 residues. V lost 0 bases and J 12 bases, leaving 15 bases between the germline ends. The CDR3 nucleotides are TGTGCCAGCAGTTACTCGTCCGGCCCCGGGGGACCCCTCCACTTT. Amino acids: CASSYSSGPGGPLHF.

This clonotype was detected ten times or more. This rearrangement joins TRBV28 to TRBJ1-2; TRBD1 matches 7 bases. The CDR3 covers 16 residues. V shed 5 bases, J shed 4 bases, and the junction held 13 bases outside the gene matches. CDR1 is MDHEN and CDR2 is SYDVKM in the germline V gene. The CDR3 nucleotides are TGTGCCAGCAGTAACCAGTTAGGGACAGTAGTCTATGGCTACACCTTC. Its protein product is CASSNQLGTVVYGYTF.

This clonotype was found many times. J is TRBJ2-5 and V is TRBV4-3, with D unclear. The germline V gene has CDR1 LGHNA and CDR2 YSLEER. V lost 1 base to trimming and J lost 2 bases, with 11 bases between them. This CDR3 region has 15 residues. The DNA for the CDR3 is TGCGCCAGCAGCCAAGTAGGATCGGCTCAAGAGACCCAGTACTTC. Its translation: CASSQVGSAQETQYF.

About this clonotype: One end of the junction does not line up with germline, which may come from a read error. The rearrangement uses TRBV15 and TRBJ2-3, with D possibly being TRBD1 or TRBD2 (6 bases each). The CDR3 loop spans 16 amino acids. Germline V lookup: CDR1 LNHNV, CDR2 YYDKDF (reference sequence). CDR3 sequence: CATSGDGGGHTDTQYF. CDR3 DNA sequence: TGTGCCACCAGCGGAGATGGAGGGGGACACACAGATACGCAGTATTTT.

The sample holds many counts of this clonotype. The chain joins TRBV6-7 to TRBJ1-5; 7 bases are a match to TRBD1. TRBV6-7 is noted as an ORF with a role that remains uncertain. After removal of 3 bases from V and 4 bases from J, the junction contained 9 bases not matched to a gene. CDR3 length: 16 amino acids. The CDR3 DNA follows: TGTGCCAGCAGTTATGGTCCGACAGGGCTGAATCAGCCCCAGCATTTT. Its translation is CASSYGPTGLNQPQHF.

This clonotype came up a few times. In nucleotides, the CDR3 is TGCGCCAGCAGCCAAGGCGCAGGTCAAGAGACCCAGTACTTC. Translated, it gives CASSQGAGQETQYF. The V call is TRBV4-1, the J call TRBJ2-5; D is undetermined. Germline V gives CDR1 MGHRA, CDR2 YSYEKL. V was clipped by 1 base and J by 2 bases, with 8 bases between them. The CDR3 spans 14 residues.

The V and J genes are TRBV6-5 and TRBJ2-7; D gene uncertain. The CDR3 totals 13 residues. Trimming took off 8 bases at V and 1 base at J, with 12 bases between the two ends. Per the germline V gene, CDR1 is MNHEY and CDR2 is SVGAGI. CDR3 DNA: TGTGCCAGCGGCCCTCACCCGTCCTACGAGCAGTACTTC. Its translation: CASGPHPSYEQYF.